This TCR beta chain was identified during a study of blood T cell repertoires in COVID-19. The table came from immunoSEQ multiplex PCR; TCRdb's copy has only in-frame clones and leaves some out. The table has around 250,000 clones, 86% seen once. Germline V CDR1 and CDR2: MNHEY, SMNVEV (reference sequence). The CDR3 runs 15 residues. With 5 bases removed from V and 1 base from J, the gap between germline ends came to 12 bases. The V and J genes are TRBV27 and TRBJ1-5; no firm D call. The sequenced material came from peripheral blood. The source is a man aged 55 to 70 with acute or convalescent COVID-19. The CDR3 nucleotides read TGTGCCAGCAGTCGACACTCTGGAAGCAATCAGCCCCAGCATTTT. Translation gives CASSRHSGSNQPQHF.